This T cell receptor beta chain came from a study of identical twins' blood T cells. Notes on this clonotype: The target antigen is unknown.

The germline gives CDR1 SGDLS, CDR2 YYNGEE. The CDR3 covers 14 residues. V lost 0 bases and J 7 bases, leaving 12 bases between the germline ends. Each TCR cDNA library carried sample-specific barcodes on both ends. TCRdb ran MiXCR on the 5' RACE reads and lists one entry per CDR3 protein. The table records 350,000 to 400,000 distinct CDR3 sequences, around 30% of them present only once. The study, taken as a whole, reports: Abundant TCRbeta CDR3s overlapped more between twins than with unrelated donors.

V usage is TRBV9 and J usage is TRBJ2-3; D not resolved. The receptor was derived from a woman between 18 and 55 years old in good health. The material sequenced was PBMCs. The CDR3 region has the DNA TGTGCCAGCAGCGTAGCTTACGGGCTTAATACGCAGTATTTT. This encodes CASSVAYGLNTQYF.